The 15 T cell receptor beta chains given below trace back to one sample, sequenced in a study of T-cell memory formation after mild COVID-19. TCRdb reprocessed the 5' RACE reads with MiXCR, giving one entry per CDR3 protein. This table has about 57,000 distinct CDR3 sequences, approximately 12% appearing once. Input material: PBMCs or a T cell subset sorted from them (not recorded which). Receptors were obtained from a man aged 18-30 years who had mild COVID-19 (a few samples of this study predate the infection). Cell type and time point are not known.

This chain connects TRBV7-9 to TRBJ1-6, with TRBD1 identical over 8 bases. V trimming: 6 bases; J trimming: 7 bases; junction bases outside the gene matches: 5. The V gene's germline CDR1 is SEHNR and CDR2 FQNEAQ (reference sequence). The CDR3 has 14 residues. CDR3 loop: CASSTTGGNSPLHF. CDR3 nucleotides: TGTGCCAGCAGTACTACAGGGGGGAATTCACCCCTCCACTTT.

V gene TRBV7-2 combines with J gene TRBJ2-5; D is undetermined. V lost 0 bases and J lost 1, with 6 bases in between. Germline V lookup: CDR1 SGHTA, CDR2 FQGNSA. This CDR3 region has 14 residues. The CDR3 DNA reads TGTGCCAGCAGCTTAGCTCGGACCCAAGAGACCCAGTACTTC. Amino acid sequence: CASSLARTQETQYF.

This clonotype has only a few counts. The chain employs TRBV20-1 and TRBJ2-1; D gene ambiguous. The CDR3 totals 16 residues. Trimming stripped 0 bases from V and 0 bases from J, with 12 bases between. CDR1 and CDR2 (germline): DFQATT, SNEGSKA (reference sequence). The DNA of the CDR3 is TGCAGTGCTAGAGATCCCAGGATCAGCTCCTACAATGAGCAGTTCTTC. Residues: CSARDPRISSYNEQFF.

This clonotype was observed at least ten times. The chain employs TRBV5-5 and TRBJ2-1, with D hard to call. The V and J ends lost 0 bases and 7 bases respectively, with 11 bases between them. This CDR3 is 14 amino acids long. Germline CDR1 and CDR2: SGHKS and YYEKEE (reference sequence). CDR3 DNA sequence: TGTGCCAGCAGCTTGGAACCAATCGGAAATGAGCAGTTCTTC. It is translated as CASSLEPIGNEQFF.

This clonotype has more than one count but fewer than ten. J is TRBJ1-5 and V is TRBV29-1; D perhaps matches TRBD1 (5 bases). This CDR3 comprises 13 residues. Germline CDR1 is SQVTM and CDR2 is ANQGSEA. V shed 4 bases and J shed 6 bases, with 13 bases lying between them. DNA for the CDR3: TGCAGCGTTGGGGACGGTGAACGTCAGCCCCAGCATTTT. Its translation: CSVGDGERQPQHF.

CDR3 nucleotides: TGCGCCAGCAGCCTTGGGACTAGCGGGTCCACAGATACGCAGTATTTT. This sequence encodes CASSLGTSGSTDTQYF. The chain couples TRBV5-1 to TRBJ2-3; 12 bases match TRBD2. After removal of 4 bases from V and 2 bases from J, the junction contained 5 bases not matched to a gene. CDR1 is SGHRS and CDR2 is YFSETQ in the germline V gene. This CDR3 spans 16 amino acids.

This clonotype came up many times. The gene calls are TRBV5-1 and TRBJ2-1, with D perhaps matching TRBD2 (6 bases). The CDR3 contains 14 residues. Trimming left V 3 bases short and J 5 bases short, with 12 bases between. CDR1 is SGHRS and CDR2 is YFSETQ in the germline V gene. The CDR3, as DNA: TGCGCCAGCAGCTACGGGACTCTTGACAATGAGCAGTTCTTC. As protein: CASSYGTLDNEQFF.

This clonotype was counted a few times. V usage is TRBV6-5 and J usage is TRBJ2-5; 7 nucleotides agree with TRBD1. Unmatched junction bases numbered 11, after V lost 2 bases and J lost 5 bases. CDR3 length: 16 amino acids. Germline CDR1 reads MNHEY; CDR2 reads SVGAGI. The CDR3 region has the DNA TGTGCCAGCAGTTACGCGGACAGGCGAGGGTCGGAGACCCAGTACTTC. It is translated as CASSYADRRGSETQYF.

The V and J genes are TRBV4-2 and TRBJ2-7, with a possible D match to TRBD2 (5 bases). Germline loops: CDR1 LGHNA, CDR2 YNFKEQ. Trimming cost V 5 bases and J 2 bases, with 13 bases left between them. The CDR3 is made up of 14 amino acids. The CDR3 region is CASSWLDGTYEQYF. The CDR3 nucleotides are TGTGCCAGCAGCTGGCTGGACGGGACCTACGAGCAGTACTTC.

The chain recombines TRBV25-1 with TRBJ2-2, with TRBD2 matching over 12 bases. The CDR3 covers 17 residues. The trim removed 5 bases at V and 4 bases at J, leaving 8 bases unmatched. Germline V gives CDR1 MGHDK, CDR2 SYGVNS. CDR3 sequence: CASSRTSGTSGTGELFF. The DNA for the CDR3 is TGTGCCAGCAGTAGGACTAGCGGGACCTCAGGCACCGGGGAGCTGTTTTTT.

This clonotype was seen ten or more times. The rearrangement joins TRBV10-3 to TRBJ2-7, with D possibly TRBD1 on 6 matching bases. CDR1 ENHRY and CDR2 SYGVKD come from the germline V gene. V dropped 6 bases and J dropped 1 base, with 10 bases sitting between them. The CDR3 loop spans 13 amino acids. The CDR3 DNA is TGTGCCATCAGCCGGGACATTTCCTACGAGCAGTACTTC. Its protein is CAISRDISYEQYF.

V and J are TRBV7-9 and TRBJ2-7; D might be TRBD2 (5 bases). Germline CDR1 reads SEHNR; CDR2 reads FQNEAQ (reference sequence). Trimming stripped 4 bases from V and 6 bases from J, with 10 bases between. The CDR3 is 12 residues long. The CDR3 DNA reads as TGTGCCAGCAGCTGGGGTGGGAGCGAGCAGTACTTC. Its protein is CASSWGGSEQYF.

Regarding this clonotype: At one end the junction does not follow the germline gene, possibly because of a read error. V and J are TRBV12-3 or TRBV12-4 and TRBJ1-1; TRBD1 is a possible D gene (5 bases). CDR3 size: 14 residues. CDR3 protein: CVSTPGRASTEAFF. For the CDR3, the DNA is TGTGTCAGCACGCCGGGCAGGGCGAGCACTGAAGCTTTCTTT.

The table lists this clonotype with a few counts. The chain uses TRBV7-9 and TRBJ2-3; 12 bases map to TRBD1. Germline CDR1 reads SEHNR; CDR2 reads FQNEAQ (reference sequence). This CDR3 comprises 16 residues. V lost 5 bases to trimming and J lost 5 bases; unmatched junction nucleotides: 8. The CDR3 sequence: CASSQFGTGGIDTQYF. CDR3 bases: TGTGCCAGCAGCCAATTCGGGACAGGGGGCATAGATACGCAGTATTTT.

In this sample, this clonotype turned up a few times. The rearrangement uses TRBV20-1 and TRBJ2-7; 11 bases fit TRBD2. Trimming cost V 6 bases and J 5 bases; bases outside gene matches: 21. The CDR3 consists of 18 residues. From germline, CDR1 is DFQATT and CDR2 SNEGSKA (reference sequence). The CDR3 sequence: CSAKGVISGGAGKDEQYF. The DNA of the CDR3 is TGCAGTGCCAAGGGAGTCATTAGCGGGGGGGCCGGTAAGGACGAGCAGTACTTC.